This T cell receptor (beta chain) was recovered during a study of blood T cell repertoires in COVID-19. The germline CDR1 and CDR2 sequences are SGDLS and YYNGEE. The CDR3 is 15 amino acids. The V and J ends lost 0 bases and 1 base respectively, with 7 bases between them. Original processing methods: Estimated nucleated cell counts came from reference gene primer amplification. Sequencing used immunoSEQ multiplex PCR; TCRdb keeps in-frame clones, though not all of them. V and J calls plus clone size are reproduced from that table; the DNA served to infer D and trimming. This table holds more than 45,000 clones, more than 75% found once.

The genes are TRBV9 and TRBJ1-4; D unclear. The sample comprised peripheral blood. This clonotype was obtained from a human donor with active COVID-19. The donor label of this sample is uncertain. The CDR3 sequence is CASSVGPGTNEKLFF. The CDR3 nucleotides read TGTGCCAGCAGCGTAGGCCCGGGAACTAATGAAAAACTGTTTTTT.